This record looks at one TCR beta chain sequence and its context. Its antigen is unknown. These data are taken from a study of Ad26.COV2.S vaccination and SARS-CoV-2 variants. Whole-study findings and limits: The study found similar non-spike TCR breadth in vaccine and placebo recipients. Individuals receiving vaccine had higher spike-specific TCR breadth than placebo recipients did. Spike-specific responses of CD8+ and CD4+ T cells were reported to display substantial breadth after vaccination.

Repertoires were generated with immunoSEQ multiplex PCR, while TCRdb's copy carries only in-frame clones and drops some. The table lists about 350,000 clones, roughly nine tenths of them singletons. The length of the CDR3 is 15 residues. Trimming left V 3 bases short and J 7 bases short, with 15 bases between. Germline-derived CDR1 and CDR2 are SGHTA and FQGNSA. V is TRBV7-2 and J is TRBJ1-4; maybe TRBD1 (5 bases). The receptor's source is a human donor who had recovered from COVID-19. The material sequenced was peripheral blood, taken after recovery from COVID-19. The CDR3 here is CASSFGGRGFEKLFF. The CDR3 region has the DNA TGTGCCAGCAGCTTCGGGGGGAGGGGTTTTGAAAAACTGTTTTTT.